These 9 T cell receptor beta chains share one sample of origin, sequenced in a study of blood T cell repertoires in COVID-19. Profiling relied on immunoSEQ multiplex PCR, and the TCRdb table lists in-frame clones only, not all of them. Of tens of thousands of clones listed, approximately 92% are singletons. Sequenced sample: peripheral blood. The receptors derive from a woman between 55 and 75 years old with COVID-19, enrolled during active disease.

The chain is built from TRBV18 and TRBJ1-1; 7 bases fit TRBD1. J was trimmed by 6 bases and V by 1 base; bases with no gene match: 2. Germline lookup yields CDR1 KGHSH and CDR2 LQKENI. This CDR3 spans 13 amino acids. CDR3 sequence: CASSPLTGPEAFF. For the CDR3, the DNA is TGTGCCAGCTCACCACTGACAGGGCCTGAAGCTTTCTTT.

The chain carries TRBV6-4 and TRBJ2-3; 13 positions agree with TRBD2. There are 13 residues in the CDR3. With V trimmed by 8 bases and J by 4 bases, 0 bases remained unmatched. Germline assignment: CDR1 MRHNA and CDR2 SNTAGT. The CDR3: CASGTSGADTQYF. The CDR3 coding sequence is TGTGCCAGCGGGACTAGCGGGGCAGATACGCAGTATTTT.

V gene TRBV7-7 combines with J gene TRBJ2-2, with 12 bases matching TRBD2. The CDR3 spans 17 residues. Per the germline V gene, CDR1 is SSHAT and CDR2 is FNYEAQ (reference sequence). The J segment lost 7 bases and the V segment lost 4 bases, leaving 10 bases of the junction unmatched. The CDR3 coding sequence is TGTGCCAGCAGCTCCGGTCGGACTAGCGGGACGGACGGGGAGCTGTTTTTT. It codes for CASSSGRTSGTDGELFF.

Only one count was recorded for this clone. The CDR3 DNA sequence: TGTGCCAGCAGCTTAGGTCAGGGGGGAACAGATACGCAGTATTTT. It specifies CASSLGQGGTDTQYF. The rearrangement joins TRBV11-3 to TRBJ2-3; perhaps TRBD1 as D (7 bases). Trimming stripped 1 base from V and 3 bases from J, with 11 bases between. This CDR3 region has 15 residues. Per germline, CDR1 SGHNT and CDR2 YENEEA.

J is TRBJ1-2 and V is TRBV28, with 7 bases identical to TRBD1. CDR3 length: 13 amino acids. V lost 6 bases, J lost 4 bases, and 5 bases stayed unmatched. Germline V lookup: CDR1 MDHEN, CDR2 SYDVKM. The DNA for the CDR3 is TGTGCCAGCAGCATACAGGGGTTCTATGGCTACACCTTC. Its protein product is CASSIQGFYGYTF.

The chain uses TRBV11-3 and TRBJ2-1; 11 bases are a match to TRBD2. Germline-derived CDR1 and CDR2 are SGHNT and YENEEA. The trim removed 5 bases at V and 10 bases at J, leaving 10 bases unmatched. The CDR3 has 15 residues. This CDR3 is CASSPVLAGAREQFF. The CDR3 coding sequence is TGTGCCAGCAGCCCGGTACTAGCGGGAGCCAGGGAGCAGTTCTTC.

This clone has just one count. This chain links TRBV11-3 with TRBJ1-2; D is unresolved. CDR3 length: 13 residues. V was clipped by 5 bases and J by 3 bases, with 10 bases between them. The germline V gene has CDR1 SGHNT and CDR2 YENEEA. The CDR3 spells CASSPAQDYGYTF. Written as DNA, the CDR3 is TGTGCCAGCAGCCCGGCCCAGGACTATGGCTACACCTTC.

This clone was counted many times. The V call is TRBV2, the J call TRBJ1-1, with D maybe TRBD1 (6 bases). The V end was cut by 4 bases, the J end by 5 bases, with 11 bases between. CDR3 size: 13 residues. Germline V gene data show CDR1 as SNHLY and CDR2 as FYNNEI. CDR3: CASSGTGTTEAFF. The CDR3 bases are TGTGCCAGCAGTGGGACCGGGACAACTGAAGCTTTCTTT.

This chain links TRBV27 with TRBJ2-2; D gene unclear. V was trimmed by 2 bases and J by 0 bases, leaving 7 bases between them. CDR3 length equals 15 residues. CDR1 is MNHEY, CDR2 SMNVEV, per germline (reference sequence). CDR3 loop: CASSLARANTGELFF. The DNA for the CDR3 is TGTGCCAGCAGTTTAGCCCGCGCGAACACCGGGGAGCTGTTTTTT.